The 10 T cell receptor beta chains below were found in one sample sequenced in a study of tumor-infiltrating lymphocytes in primary liver carcinoma. From unsorted bulk tissue weighing roughly 17-31 mg, DNA and RNA were co-extracted. TCR beta cDNA was prepared out of about 510 ng total RNA by means of a constant-region primer. Nested multiplex PCR, run for three rounds with slightly modified ARM-PCR, yielded TCR beta libraries. TRBV1-TRBV30 forward primers paired with a C-beta reverse primer drove the first two PCR rounds, around 9 cycles each. TCRdb used MiXCR to reprocess the multiplex PCR reads, holding one entry per CDR3 protein. The sample includes 100,000 to 150,000 distinct CDR3 sequences, 64% seen only once; the top ten take about 8%. Sequenced input: liver tumor tissue from sampling region 3. The subset denotes: tumor region T3, left-lateral pole. Source of these receptors: a woman aged 60-70 years with primary liver carcinoma and hepatitis B virus infection.

Regarding this clonotype: Compared with germline, one end of the junction differs, possibly owing to a read error. This chain uses TRBV12-3 or TRBV12-4 with TRBJ2-7; possible D gene TRBD2, 5 bases. CDR3 size: 13 residues. The CDR3 nucleotides read TGTTCCAGCAGTTTAGGAGGCTCCTACAAGCAGTACTTC. Translating gives CSSSLGGSYKQYF.

Concerning this clonotype: One end of the junction fails to match germline, which may point to a read error. This chain links TRBV11-2 with TRBJ1-2; maybe TRBD1 (5 bases). The CDR3 length is 15 residues. Germline lookup yields CDR1 SGHAT and CDR2 FQNNGV. The CDR3 region is CASSPSQTENHGYTF. The DNA for the CDR3 is TGTGCCAGCAGCCCCAGCCAGACAGAAAACCATGGCTACACGTTC.

This clonotype was recorded at least ten times. V usage is TRBV28 and J usage is TRBJ2-3; TRBD2 matches at 9 bases. V was pared by 4 bases and J by 0 bases, with 17 bases of the junction left unmatched. CDR1 and CDR2 (germline): MDHEN, SYDVKM. The CDR3 is 20 amino acids. DNA for the CDR3: TGTGCCAGCAGTTCCGAATACGATAGCGGGAGTTGGGGGAGCACAGATACGCAGTATTTT. Its protein product is CASSSEYDSGSWGSTDTQYF.

This clonotype was observed a single time. This may come from a read error, since a much larger clone is one base off. V usage is TRBV7-8 and J usage is TRBJ1-2; 9 nucleotides agree with TRBD1. Germline assignment: CDR1 SGHVS and CDR2 FQNEAQ. CDR3 size: 15 residues. CDR3 nucleotide sequence: TGTGTCAGCAGCTTAACTCTACAGGGGGCTAGTGGCTACACCTTC. This sequence encodes CVSSLTLQGASGYTF.

The CDR3 bases are TGTGCCAGCAGTCGGAGCGGGAGTGACGACGAGCAGTTCTTC. Its translation is CASSRSGSDDEQFF. This rearrangement joins TRBV12-3 or TRBV12-4 to TRBJ2-7, with TRBD2 identical over 8 bases. The J call is uncertain, as TRBJ2-1 better fits the DNA end. The CDR3 covers 14 residues.

In the case of this clonotype: A junction end diverges from the germline sequence, so it may reflect a read error. The J gene is TRBJ1-2, the V gene TRBV6-1; perhaps TRBD1 as D (5 bases). The germline V gene has CDR1 MNHNS and CDR2 SASEGT. This CDR3 comprises 14 residues. The CDR3 DNA is TGTGCCAGCAGATTTGACAGCACTAACCATGGCTACACCTTC. This translates into CASRFDSTNHGYTF.

There are a few counts of this clonotype. J is TRBJ2-4 and V is TRBV5-1; 8 bases line up with TRBD1. The CDR3 is 15 amino acids. V lost 4 bases and J lost 0; bases outside the gene matches: 3. Germline CDR1 reads SGHRS; CDR2 reads YFSETQ. The CDR3 sequence: CASSQGALAKNIQYF. CDR3 in DNA: TGCGCCAGCAGCCAGGGGGCCCTAGCCAAAAACATTCAGTACTTC.

The chain combines TRBV20-1 with TRBJ2-1; TRBD2 matches 12 bases. V lost 0 bases and J lost 7; bases outside the gene matches: 4. CDR3 length: 15 amino acids. From germline, CDR1 is DFQATT and CDR2 SNEGSKA (reference sequence). CDR3 protein: CSARDSLAGGNEQFF. CDR3 DNA sequence: TGCAGTGCTAGAGACTCTCTAGCGGGAGGGAATGAGCAGTTCTTC.

The chain combines TRBV5-1 with TRBJ2-3; 7 nucleotides line up with TRBD2. With V trimmed by 0 bases and J by 2 bases, 9 bases remained unmatched. Germline values: CDR1 SGHRS, CDR2 YFSETQ. The CDR3 is 17 residues long. The CDR3, as DNA: TGCGCCAGCAGCTTGGCCGGAGCGGGAACGAACACAGATACGCAGTATTTT. It codes for CASSLAGAGTNTDTQYF.

This clonotype was observed a single time. The chain recombines TRBV11-3 with TRBJ2-1; TRBD2 matches 9 bases. Germline CDR1 and CDR2: SGHNT and YENEEA. The CDR3 loop spans 16 amino acids. CDR3 coding DNA: TGTGTCAACAGCGTGACTAGCGGAGGCCAGTACAATGAGCAGTTCTTC. Translating gives CVNSVTSGGQYNEQFF. The whole variable domain, remainder taken from reference TRBV11-3 and TRBJ2-1, is EAGVVQSPRYKIIEKKQPVAFWCNPISGHNTLYWYLQNLGQGPELLIRYENEEAVDDSQLPKDRFSAERLKGVDSTLKIQPAELGDSAVYLCVNSVTSGGQYNEQFFGPGTRLTVL.